Detailed here is one TCR beta chain. Its antigen is as yet unknown. The length of the CDR3 is 14 residues. V gave up 0 bases and J gave up 3 bases, with 9 bases separating them. Germline CDR1 and CDR2: SGHRS and YFSETQ. The entry originates in a study of immune cell composition in non-small cell lung cancer. About the research overall: Most cases were lung adenocarcinoma or squamous cell carcinoma. Study-wide findings and caveats: Tumour-associated clones >0.5% occurred in roughly 35% of adenocarcinomas, roughly 80% of squamous. Tumour TCR-beta clonality showed no significant link to smoking pack-years. Squamous lung tumours showed higher top 10 clone scores and clonality than adenocarcinomas.

TCRdb keeps only in-frame clones here, not all; method: immunoSEQ multiplex PCR. Of about 15,000 clones listed, 55% to 70% are singletons. The chain has TRBV5-1 and TRBJ1-2; D not resolved. The sequence came from a human donor with non-small cell lung cancer. Sequenced: lung tumor tissue. This chain's CDR3 is CASSLAGGDYGYTF. DNA of the CDR3: TGCGCCAGCAGCTTGGCCGGCGGGGACTATGGCTACACCTTC.